This entry lists 29 T cell receptor beta chains sequenced from one sample in a study of blood T cell repertoires in COVID-19. Some clones are missing from TCRdb's copy, which holds only in-frame ones; the method was immunoSEQ multiplex PCR. The table lists some 200,000 clones, roughly four fifths of them singletons. The material sequenced was peripheral blood. Source of these receptors: a woman between 40 and 55 years old with acute or convalescent COVID-19.

The gene calls are TRBV3-1 (or the pseudogene TRBV3-2) and TRBJ1-6; 8 bases agree with TRBD1. Unmatched junction bases numbered 6, after V lost 0 bases and J lost 11 bases. CDR1 LGHDT and CDR2 YNNKEL come from the germline V gene (reference sequence). This CDR3 has 15 residues. CDR3 amino acids: CASSQERTGLTPLHF. The CDR3 DNA is TGTGCCAGCAGCCAAGAAAGGACAGGGCTAACACCCCTCCACTTT.

J is TRBJ2-7 and V is TRBV3-1 (or the pseudogene TRBV3-2); weak D call: TRBD2 (5 bases). Looked up from germline, CDR1 is LGHDT and CDR2 is YNNKEL (reference sequence). The V gene lost 2 bases and the J gene lost 5 bases, with 16 bases spanning the gap. This CDR3 is 15 amino acids long. The CDR3 DNA sequence: TGTGCCAGCAGCCAACCATCTAGAGGGCGCAACGAGCAGTACTTC. It translates to CASSQPSRGRNEQYF.

The rearrangement joins TRBV18 to TRBJ2-7; 7 nucleotides match TRBD2. This CDR3 contains 14 residues. CDR1 and CDR2 (germline): KGHSH, LQKENI. V lost 2 bases to trimming and J lost 3 bases; unmatched junction nucleotides: 4. The CDR3 DNA follows: TGTGCCAGCTCACCAGCCCGGACTAGCTACGAGCAGTACTTC. This encodes CASSPARTSYEQYF.

The count of this clone is one. V usage is TRBV5-4 and J usage is TRBJ2-5; a possible D gene is TRBD2 (6 bases). Germline loops: CDR1 SGHNT, CDR2 YYREEE (reference sequence). Deletions cut 3 bases from V and 5 bases from J, with 20 bases between. The CDR3 extends over 16 amino acids. CDR3 loop: CASSSHAGLRGETQYF. The CDR3, as DNA: TGTGCCAGCAGCTCGCATGCGGGACTTCGCGGGGAGACCCAGTACTTC.

The chain has TRBV2 and TRBJ1-5; TRBD1 aligns across 8 bases. V was clipped by 4 bases and J by 5 bases; unmatched bases: 4. Germline assignment: CDR1 SNHLY and CDR2 FYNNEI. The CDR3 is made up of 14 amino acids. This chain's CDR3 is CASSVQGAYQPQHF. The CDR3 nucleotides are TGTGCCAGCAGTGTGCAGGGGGCATATCAGCCCCAGCATTTT.

The chain links TRBV28 to TRBJ1-6, with TRBD1 as a possible D gene (5 bases). This CDR3 contains 15 residues. The germline V gene has CDR1 MDHEN and CDR2 SYDVKM. Trimming pared 7 bases from V and 0 bases from J, leaving 10 bases between. The CDR3: CASKTASSYNSPLHF. The CDR3 bases are TGTGCCAGCAAGACAGCTAGCTCCTATAATTCACCCCTCCACTTT.

V gene TRBV6-5 combines with J gene TRBJ1-5, with D possibly matching TRBD1 (6 bases). The CDR3 consists of 14 residues. Germline assignment: CDR1 MNHEY and CDR2 SVGAGI. The ends were cut back, 7 bases at V and 7 bases at J, with 17 bases in the middle. The CDR3 loop reads CASTVRGASQPQHF. The CDR3 coding sequence is TGTGCCAGCACCGTACGGGGGGCAAGCCAGCCCCAGCATTTT.

The V call is TRBV6-5, the J call TRBJ1-6, with a possible D match to TRBD1 (5 bases). V gave up 7 bases and J gave up 9 bases, with 13 bases separating them. This CDR3 spans 13 amino acids. CDR1 is MNHEY and CDR2 is SVGAGI in the germline V gene. The CDR3 region is CASMGPNGSPLHF. The CDR3 DNA reads TGTGCCAGCATGGGGCCGAACGGTTCACCCCTCCACTTT.

This clone was recorded once. The chain is built from TRBV5-1 and TRBJ1-4; D might be TRBD1 (5 bases). This CDR3 has 15 residues. Between the trimmed V and J ends, which lost 0 bases and 7 bases, there was a span of 13 bases. Germline CDR1 and CDR2: SGHRS and YFSETQ. The CDR3 sequence: CASSLEGRRGEKLFF. CDR3 DNA: TGCGCCAGCAGCTTGGAGGGGAGGAGGGGTGAAAAACTGTTTTTT.

The genes are TRBV12-3 or TRBV12-4 and TRBJ1-5; D is ambiguous. The germline V and J ends were trimmed by 3 bases and 6 bases, with 6 bases remaining between them. The CDR3 contains 12 residues. The CDR3 coding sequence is TGTGCCAGCAGTTTCCCTTTTCAGCCCCAGCATTTT. Its protein is CASSFPFQPQHF.

This chain uses TRBV7-9 with TRBJ2-1, with 8 bases that match TRBD2. The CDR3 totals 16 residues. With V trimmed by 4 bases and J by 5 bases, 10 bases remained unmatched. The V gene's germline CDR1 is SEHNR and CDR2 FQNEAQ (reference sequence). In DNA, the CDR3 is TGTGCCAGCAGCTACGAAGCGGGAGTAAGGGACAATGAGCAGTTCTTC. Residues: CASSYEAGVRDNEQFF.

The sample holds one count of this clone. The chain uses TRBV18 and TRBJ1-1; TRBD1 matches at 7 bases. The ends lost 3 bases at V and 3 bases at J; junction bases unmatched: 7. The V gene's germline CDR1 is KGHSH and CDR2 LQKENI. This CDR3 is built from 15 residues. CDR3 bases: TGTGCCAGCTCACCCTCACAGGGGTTGGACACTGAAGCTTTCTTT. Translation: CASSPSQGLDTEAFF.

The chain uses TRBV5-4 and TRBJ2-1; 7 positions match TRBD1. V was pared by 3 bases and J by 2 bases, with 5 bases of the junction left unmatched. CDR1 is SGHNT and CDR2 is YYREEE in the germline V gene (reference sequence). The CDR3 runs to 15 residues. The CDR3, as DNA: TGTGCCAGCAGCTCCACAGGGGCGGCCTACAATGAGCAGTTCTTC. This gives the protein CASSSTGAAYNEQFF.

The chain carries TRBV28 and TRBJ2-6; no reliable D call. V was clipped by 2 bases and J by 1 base, with 9 bases between them. Germline V gene sequence: CDR1 MDHEN, CDR2 SYDVKM. This CDR3 region has 16 residues. CDR3 amino acids: CASSLRALSGANVLTF. In nucleotides, the CDR3 is TGTGCCAGCAGTTTACGAGCTTTATCTGGGGCCAACGTCCTGACTTTC.

The chain uses TRBV6-5 and TRBJ1-5; perhaps TRBD1 as D (6 bases). The length of the CDR3 is 14 residues. Germline loops: CDR1 MNHEY, CDR2 SVGAGI. The V and J ends lost 5 bases and 10 bases respectively, with 18 bases between them. Written as DNA, the CDR3 is TGTGCCAGCAGTCCAGTGGAGGTAGGGGGTCCCCAGCATTTT. Translation gives CASSPVEVGGPQHF.

The chain is built from TRBV29-1 and TRBJ2-1; maybe TRBD2 (5 bases). Germline V CDR1 and CDR2: SQVTM, ANQGSEA. V lost 7 bases and J 3 bases, leaving 16 bases between the germline ends. The CDR3 extends over 14 amino acids. This CDR3 is CSGLGAALYNEQFF. CDR3 DNA sequence: TGCAGCGGGCTCGGAGCGGCGCTCTACAATGAGCAGTTCTTC.

The genes are TRBV2 and TRBJ1-5; D might be TRBD1 (6 bases). V shed 6 bases and J shed 6 bases, with 15 bases lying between them. Germline V gene data show CDR1 as SNHLY and CDR2 as FYNNEI. The CDR3 is 14 residues long. CDR3 sequence (DNA): TGTGCCAGCAGGGGAACAGGGAACGGTCAGCCCCAGCATTTT. Translated, it gives CASRGTGNGQPQHF.

Note on this clone: The same CDR3 arises from other DNA sequences in this sample as well. V usage is TRBV28 and J usage is TRBJ2-7; perhaps TRBD1 as D (6 bases). Germline V gene data show CDR1 as MDHEN and CDR2 as SYDVKM. CDR3 size: 12 residues. V lost 6 bases and J 3 bases, leaving 9 bases between the germline ends. DNA of the CDR3: TGTGCCAGCAGAACAGGGAGCTACGAGCAGTACTTC. It translates to CASRTGSYEQYF.

This clone was detected only once. V and J are TRBV25-1 and TRBJ1-4; D perhaps matches TRBD1 (6 bases). The ends were cut back, 6 bases at V and 4 bases at J, with 12 bases in the middle. The CDR3 is 14 residues long. Germline V gene data show CDR1 as MGHDK and CDR2 as SYGVNS. The CDR3: CASSPDSRNEKLFF. DNA for the CDR3: TGTGCCAGCAGCCCGGACAGCCGTAATGAAAAACTGTTTTTT.

This rearrangement joins TRBV13 to TRBJ1-5; D gene uncertain. The CDR3 has 13 residues. The V end lost 1 base, the J end lost 7 bases, and 8 bases lay between the germline ends. From germline, CDR1 is PRHDT and CDR2 FYEKMQ (reference sequence). DNA of the CDR3: TGTGCCAGCAGCTTAGACGCGCGGCAGCCCCAGCATTTT. Translation gives CASSLDARQPQHF. Using reference TRBV13 and TRBJ1-5 for the parts outside the CDR3, the full variable domain is AAGVIQSPRHLIKEKRETATLKCYPIPRHDTVYWYQQGPGQDPQFLISFYEKMQSDKGSIPDRFSAQQFSDYHSELNMSSLELGDSALYFCASSLDARQPQHFGDGTRLSIL.

The chain joins TRBV7-9 to TRBJ1-4; 7 positions match TRBD1. The J segment lost 8 bases and the V segment lost 5 bases, leaving 11 bases of the junction unmatched. CDR3 length: 15 residues. The germline V gene has CDR1 SEHNR and CDR2 FQNEAQ (reference sequence). The CDR3: CASSITTGSGEKLFF. DNA for the CDR3: TGTGCCAGCAGCATTACGACAGGGAGTGGGGAAAAACTGTTTTTT.

This clone is a singleton in its sample. The chain links TRBV18 to TRBJ2-3; the D gene is possibly TRBD2 (5 bases). The CDR3 extends over 12 amino acids. Looked up from germline, CDR1 is KGHSH and CDR2 is LQKENI. Trimming removed 1 base from V and 6 bases from J, with 5 bases in between. CDR3 in DNA: TGTGCCAGCTCACCACGGGAGGATACGCAGTATTTT. It codes for CASSPREDTQYF.

This clone is a singleton in its sample. The chain links TRBV5-6 to TRBJ1-2; D might be TRBD1 (6 bases). The CDR3 contains 12 residues. V lost 3 bases to trimming and J lost 10 bases, with 13 bases between them. CDR1 and CDR2 (germline): SGHDT, YYEEEE. The CDR3 coding sequence is TGTGCCAGCAGCTGGTCAACAGGGAACTACACCTTC. It yields the protein CASSWSTGNYTF.

V is TRBV6-1 and J is TRBJ1-4, with D possibly being TRBD1 (5 bases). The CDR3 extends over 15 amino acids. The germline CDR1 and CDR2 sequences are MNHNS and SASEGT. With 1 base removed from V and 2 bases from J, the gap between germline ends came to 8 bases. The CDR3 loop reads CASSEVGGTNEKLFF. CDR3 in DNA: TGTGCCAGCAGTGAAGTGGGGGGGACTAATGAAAAACTGTTTTTT.

The chain has TRBV21-1 and TRBJ1-6. TRBV21-1 is designated a pseudogene. The CDR3 totals 15 residues. CDR3 residues: CASSNSGFGNSPLHF. For the CDR3, the DNA is TGTGCCAGCAGCAATTCGGGGTTTGGTAATTCACCCCTCCACTTT.

This rearrangement joins TRBV2 to TRBJ1-5; D not certain. Germline assignment: CDR1 SNHLY and CDR2 FYNNEI. The ends were cut back, 6 bases at V and 3 bases at J, with 12 bases in the middle. This CDR3 spans 14 amino acids. The CDR3 here is CASSRLLINQPQHF. In DNA form, the CDR3 reads TGTGCCAGCAGCCGACTGTTGATCAATCAGCCCCAGCATTTT.

V is TRBV5-6 and J is TRBJ2-7; TRBD1 matches at 8 bases. Per germline, CDR1 SGHDT and CDR2 YYEEEE. This CDR3 is built from 16 residues. The ends lost 0 bases at V and 3 bases at J; junction bases unmatched: 8. CDR3 residues: CASSLATGGSIYEQYF. The DNA for the CDR3 is TGTGCCAGCAGCTTGGCCACAGGGGGATCGATCTACGAGCAGTACTTC. Full variable domain (rest looked up from reference TRBV5-6 and TRBJ2-7): DAGVTQSPTHLIKTRGQQVTLRCSPKSGHDTVSWYQQALGQGPQFIFQYYEEEERQRGNFPDRFSGHQFPNYSSELNVNALLLGDSALYLCASSLATGGSIYEQYFGPGTRLTVT.

This chain uses TRBV21-1 with TRBJ2-5; the DNA was not compared with TRBD2, the D call given in the table. TRBV21-1 is shown as a pseudogene. The CDR3 spans 23 residues. CDR3 nucleotides: TGTGCCAGCAGCAAAGCGGACGACCCGGGACTAGCGGGAGATCGGTTGCTCGGAGAGACCCAGTACTTC. Translating it yields CASSKADDPGLAGDRLLGETQYF.

The chain recombines TRBV9 with TRBJ1-4, with D unclear. CDR1 is SGDLS and CDR2 is YYNGEE in the germline V gene. This CDR3 spans 13 amino acids. V lost 0 bases and J 10 bases, leaving 10 bases between the germline ends. The CDR3 sequence: CASSVEPEGKLFF. In DNA, the CDR3 is TGTGCCAGCAGCGTAGAGCCGGAGGGAAAACTGTTTTTT.